This note documents a single T cell receptor (beta chain) sequence. Its antigen is currently unknown. The record originates from a study of shared clonotypes between healthy human individuals. Study observations and caveats: Among a handful of donors, 4.5% to 5.5% of naive CD4 clonotypes were found in common. The generation probabilities recorded for non-shared clonotypes fell below those of clonotypes shared by all four donors.

CDR3 length equals 14 residues. Between the trimmed V and J ends, which lost 6 bases and 4 bases, there was a span of 16 bases. In germline, CDR1 is MNHNS, CDR2 SASEGT. Naive CD8 cells, CD45RO-negative and positively selected for CCR7, excluded terminally differentiated effector memory CD45RA+ cells. Recent vaccinations or acute infections were absent in the healthy HIV-negative adult donors. Nashville, Tennessee was home to all donors, who were Caucasian adults. Here immunoSEQ multiplex PCR was the method, and the copy in TCRdb shows in-frame clones only, minus some. The sample has a few million clones, around 95% seen once.

The chain combines TRBV6-1 with TRBJ2-7; tentative D call: TRBD2 (5 bases). The sample consisted of naive CD8+ T cells from PBMCs. The clonotype originates from a man between 18 and 35 years old in good health. Some clones in this sample may be carry-over from other donors' samples. The CDR3 protein is CASRKGGEMYEQYF. As DNA, the CDR3 is TGTGCCAGCAGAAAAGGAGGCGAGATGTACGAGCAGTACTTC.